This TCR beta chain was found in a study of blood T cell repertoires in COVID-19. For the study at large: Acute-phase and convalescent COVID-19 samples originated in the United States, Italy and Spain.

Repertoires were generated with immunoSEQ multiplex PCR, while TCRdb's copy carries only in-frame clones and drops some. The profile shows 280,000 or so clones, 85% of them singletons. Per germline, CDR1 SGDLS and CDR2 YYNGEE. Deletions cut 4 bases from V and 10 bases from J, with 12 bases between. There are 13 residues in the CDR3. Individuals drawn from 20 to 30 US areas were about 18 to 90 years old. Which cohort a participant joined came from the clinical history participants gave. The specimen was PBMCs or T cells enriched from blood (not recorded which). The origin of this receptor is a woman aged 45 to 65 who had recovered from COVID-19. This chain connects TRBV9 to TRBJ1-6; TRBD1 is a possible D gene (5 bases). In DNA, the CDR3 is TGTGCCAGCAGCACGGGGGGGACCTCACCCCTCCACTTT. Translation: CASSTGGTSPLHF.